This T cell receptor beta chain was identified during a study of vaccination and CD4 T cells after COVID-19. As for the study in general: The post-COVID samples were taken a median approximately 100 days after diagnosis, anywhere from 35 to 161.

The CDR3 runs 15 residues. V trimming: 5 bases; J trimming: 7 bases; junction bases outside the gene matches: 4. The germline V gene encodes CDR1 LNHDA and CDR2 SQIVND (reference sequence). This clonotype was seen a handful of times. The antigen is unknown. Scientists ran DNA taken from cultured CD4+ T cells through the Oncomine TCR Beta short-read assay for sequencing. Genomic DNA was isolated from cultured CD4+ T cells. TCRdb used MiXCR to reprocess the PCR reads, holding one entry per CDR3 protein. The sample has roughly 6,700 distinct CDR3 sequences; approximately 35% are singletons. Treatment noted: 10-day PBMC culture with coronavirus spike peptide pools or control peptides (ViraFEST assay). An unexposed donor provided the CD4+ T cells, which were collected before the COVID-19 pandemic (2011-2018). Researchers challenged CD4+ T cells from unexposed donors with SARS-CoV-2 S/N and four cold-coronavirus spikes, cells permitting.

The chain couples TRBV19 to TRBJ2-1; 14 nucleotides match TRBD2. Sequencing was performed on CD4+ T cells from blood, cultured in vitro. The receptor was derived from a human donor in good health. The chain's CDR3 is CASSPRTSGRNEQFF. The CDR3 DNA reads as TGTGCCAGTAGTCCTCGGACTAGCGGGAGGAATGAGCAGTTCTTC.